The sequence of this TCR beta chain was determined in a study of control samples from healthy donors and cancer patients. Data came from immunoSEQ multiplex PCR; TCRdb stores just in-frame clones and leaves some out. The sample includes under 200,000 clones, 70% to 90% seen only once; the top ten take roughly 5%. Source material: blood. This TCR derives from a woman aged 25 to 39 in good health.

CDR3 coding DNA: TGTGCCATCAGGCGGGACGCGTCGGACACCGGGGAGCTGTTTTTT. This sequence encodes CAIRRDASDTGELFF. The gene calls are TRBV10-3 and TRBJ2-2, with a tentative D call TRBD2 (6 bases). Germline assignment: CDR1 ENHRY and CDR2 SYGVKD. This CDR3 is built from 15 residues. Trimming left V 6 bases short and J 3 bases short, with 14 bases between.